The 13 T cell receptor beta chains below all came from one sample that was sequenced in a study of T cell changes during pregnancy in multiple sclerosis. The protocol was immunoSEQ multiplex PCR, while the TCRdb copy is restricted to in-frame clones and leaves out a portion. The sample includes some 60,000 clones, just over 90% of them seen just once. The material was peripheral blood, obtained in the first trimester of pregnancy. Receptors originate from a female donor in good health, enrolled as a control in a pregnancy study.

This clone was detected only once. This rearrangement joins TRBV2 to TRBJ2-4; D possibly corresponds to TRBD2 (6 bases). The ends were cut back, 2 bases at V and 9 bases at J, with 11 bases in the middle. The CDR3 is 13 amino acids. Germline values: CDR1 SNHLY, CDR2 FYNNEI. CDR3 amino acids: CASSETGSSIQYF. In DNA form, the CDR3 reads TGTGCCAGCAGTGAAACCGGGAGCAGCATTCAGTACTTC.

The CDR3, as DNA: TGTGCCAGCAGCTTAGTGAGCGGGGGATACAATGAGCAGTTCTTC. It specifies CASSLVSGGYNEQFF. The chain links TRBV7-2 to TRBJ2-1; 8 bases line up with TRBD2. Looked up from germline, CDR1 is SGHTA and CDR2 is FQGNSA. The CDR3 has 15 amino acids. The V segment lost 1 base and the J segment 4 bases; nucleotides outside the gene matches: 3.

V and J are TRBV28 and TRBJ1-1; D is unresolved. Between the trimmed V and J ends, which lost 6 bases and 9 bases, there was a span of 17 bases. The CDR3 length is 13 residues. The V gene's germline CDR1 is MDHEN and CDR2 SYDVKM. CDR3 sequence (DNA): TGTGCCAGCAGAAATTATTGGGCAGGAAAAGCTTTCTTT. Translating it yields CASRNYWAGKAFF.

J is TRBJ2-2 and V is TRBV19; tentatively, D is TRBD2 (5 bases). This CDR3 has 14 amino acids. Germline V gene lookup returns CDR1 LNHDA and CDR2 SQIVND (reference sequence). The V gene lost 6 bases and the J gene lost 6 bases, with 14 bases spanning the gap. For the CDR3, the DNA is TGTGCCAGTAGCCCCCGGACTGCCGCCGGGGAGCTGTTTTTT. This translates into CASSPRTAAGELFF.

This rearrangement joins TRBV5-4 to TRBJ1-3; 9 positions agree with TRBD1. V gave up 5 bases and J gave up 3 bases; unmatched junction bases: 6. Germline CDR1 reads SGHNT; CDR2 reads YYREEE (reference sequence). This CDR3 comprises 15 residues. The CDR3 coding sequence is TGTGCCAGCAGGAGACAGGGGGGAGGTGGAAACACCATATATTTT. It yields the protein CASRRQGGGGNTIYF.

CDR3 coding DNA: TGCGCCAGCAGCTCCCCGGGGGACAGGCTCGTCGGTGAGCAGTTCTTC. It encodes CASSSPGDRLVGEQFF. The chain joins TRBV5-1 to TRBJ2-1; 8 bases are shared with TRBD1. V dropped 3 bases and J dropped 9; count of bases not matched to a gene: 14. The CDR3 runs 16 residues. The germline CDR1 and CDR2 sequences are SGHRS and YFSETQ.

The chain has TRBV7-6 and TRBJ2-5; TRBD2 aligns across 9 bases. This CDR3 comprises 14 residues. Per germline, CDR1 SGHVS and CDR2 FNYEAQ. After removal of 1 base from V and 5 bases from J, the junction contained 2 bases not matched to a gene. The chain's CDR3 is CASSLGSGSETQYF. The CDR3 DNA is TGTGCCAGCAGCTTAGGTAGCGGGAGTGAGACCCAGTACTTC.

The chain uses TRBV5-1 and TRBJ2-7; TRBD1 matches at 9 bases. CDR1 is SGHRS, CDR2 YFSETQ, per germline. The CDR3 has 14 amino acids. Germline trimming cut 7 bases from V and 3 bases from J; bases unmatched to any gene: 8. The CDR3 DNA is TGCGCCAGCGGCGAGGACAGGGGAGGCTACGAGCAGTACTTC. This encodes CASGEDRGGYEQYF.

V usage is TRBV18 and J usage is TRBJ1-6, with TRBD1 identical over 9 bases. CDR3 length: 16 amino acids. Trimming took 4 bases from V and 6 from J; bases not matched to a gene: 7. Germline V CDR1 and CDR2: KGHSH, LQKENI. CDR3 amino acids: CASSHDRGKVNSPLHF. The DNA of the CDR3 is TGTGCCAGCTCACATGACAGGGGGAAGGTTAATTCACCCCTCCACTTT. The full variable domain, its missing parts supplied by reference TRBV18 and TRBJ1-6, is NAGVMQNPRHLVRRRGQEARLRCSPMKGHSHVYWYRQLPEEGLKFMVYLQKENIIDESGMPKERFSAEFPKEGPSILRIQQVVRGDSAAYFCASSHDRGKVNSPLHFGNGTRLTVT.

This clone has just a few counts. The chain recombines TRBV30 with TRBJ1-6, with 9 bases fitting TRBD1. The CDR3 consists of 14 residues. Trimming removed 2 bases from V and 6 bases from J; junction bases left unmatched: 2. Germline V gives CDR1 GTSNPN, CDR2 SVGIG (reference sequence). The CDR3 DNA follows: TGTGCCTGGAGTTGGGGACAGGGTAATTCACCCCTCCACTTT. It encodes CAWSWGQGNSPLHF.

The V and J genes are TRBV2 and TRBJ2-3; D is uncertain. The germline V gene encodes CDR1 SNHLY and CDR2 FYNNEI. CDR3 length: 14 amino acids. The ends were cut back, 7 bases at V and 0 bases at J, with 11 bases in the middle. CDR3 sequence: CASTPFRSTDTQYF. The CDR3 DNA reads as TGTGCCAGCACCCCCTTCAGGAGCACAGATACGCAGTATTTT.

This chain connects TRBV9 to TRBJ2-5; 8 bases line up with TRBD1. V trimming: 0 bases; J trimming: 6 bases; junction bases outside the gene matches: 4. The germline gives CDR1 SGDLS, CDR2 YYNGEE. The CDR3 spans 14 residues. The CDR3 protein is CASSVEGQGQTQYF. The CDR3 nucleotides are TGTGCCAGCAGCGTAGAAGGACAGGGTCAGACCCAGTACTTC.

This CDR3 is CAWSFVRDSKAKSPLHF. CDR3 bases: TGTGCCTGGAGTTTCGTCCGGGACTCCAAGGCGAAGTCACCCCTCCACTTT. V usage is TRBV30 and J usage is TRBJ1-6, with D possibly being TRBD1 (5 bases). Trimming removed 2 bases from V and 10 bases from J, with 24 bases in between. Looked up from germline, CDR1 is GTSNPN and CDR2 is SVGIG (reference sequence). The CDR3 is 17 residues long.